This T cell receptor beta chain was profiled in a study of Ad26.COV2.S vaccination and SARS-CoV-2 variants. The CDR3 consists of 13 residues. Trimming removed 5 bases from V and 4 bases from J, with 11 bases in between. Germline CDR1 is LGHNT and CDR2 is FRNRAP. Treatment given: around 19 received Ad26.COV2.S at low or high dose, single or two shots; 5 received placebo; per-sample allocation not given. On day 63 after the first injection, vaccine and placebo recipients gave samples. Data came from immunoSEQ multiplex PCR; TCRdb stores just in-frame clones and leaves some out. The table includes approximately 400,000 clones, about four fifths detected once.

The source is a person aged 18-65 years who received the Ad26.COV2.S COVID-19 vaccine or a placebo. The sequencing here drew on peripheral blood, taken in a trial of Ad26.COV2.S vaccine versus placebo. This chain joins TRBV12-5 and TRBJ2-5; D is ambiguous. The CDR3 nucleotides are TGTGCTAGTGGTCGTACCCCGCCAGAGACCCAGTACTTC. Translated: CASGRTPPETQYF. Drawing the rest from reference TRBV12-5 and TRBJ2-5, the complete variable domain is DARVTQTPRHKVTEMGQEVTMRCQPILGHNTVFWYRQTMMQGLELLAYFRNRAPLDDSGMPKDRFSAEMPDATLATLKIQPSEPRDSAVYFCASGRTPPETQYFGPGTRLLVL.